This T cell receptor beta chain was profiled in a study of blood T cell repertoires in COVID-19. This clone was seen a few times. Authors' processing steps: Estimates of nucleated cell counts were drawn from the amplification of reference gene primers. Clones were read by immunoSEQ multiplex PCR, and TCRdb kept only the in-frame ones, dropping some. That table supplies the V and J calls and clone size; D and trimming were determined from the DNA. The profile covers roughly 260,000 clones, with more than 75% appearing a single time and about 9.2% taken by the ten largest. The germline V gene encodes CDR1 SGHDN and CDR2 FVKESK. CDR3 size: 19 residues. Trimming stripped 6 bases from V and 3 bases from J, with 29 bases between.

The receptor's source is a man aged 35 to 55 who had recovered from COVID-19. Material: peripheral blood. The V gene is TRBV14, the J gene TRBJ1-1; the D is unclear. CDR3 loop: CASRQMGAGSPSGDTEAFF. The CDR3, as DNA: TGTGCCAGCAGACAAATGGGTGCGGGCAGTCCTTCCGGCGACACTGAAGCTTTCTTT.